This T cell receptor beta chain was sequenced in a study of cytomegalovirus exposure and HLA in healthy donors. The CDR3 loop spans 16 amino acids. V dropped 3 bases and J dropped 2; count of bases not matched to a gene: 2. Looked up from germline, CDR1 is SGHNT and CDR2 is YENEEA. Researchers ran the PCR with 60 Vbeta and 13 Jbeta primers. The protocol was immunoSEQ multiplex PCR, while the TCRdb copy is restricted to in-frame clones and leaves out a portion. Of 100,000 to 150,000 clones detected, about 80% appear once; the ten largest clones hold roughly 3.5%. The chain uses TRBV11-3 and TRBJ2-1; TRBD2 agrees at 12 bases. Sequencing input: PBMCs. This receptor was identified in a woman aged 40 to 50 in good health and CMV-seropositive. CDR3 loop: CASSFRTSGTYNEQFF. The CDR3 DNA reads TGTGCCAGCAGCTTTCGGACTAGCGGGACCTACAATGAGCAGTTCTTC.